This entry lists 13 T cell receptor beta chains sequenced from one sample in a study of primary melanoma T cells and metastatic recurrence (dated by TCRdb to the early 2020s). Libraries were built with the immunoSEQ multiplex PCR assay. TCRdb carries this immuneACCESS record with in-frame sequences only. Its versions omit some clonotypes, under half of them owing to an unresolved V gene in the studies checked, with the rest unexplained. The sample has some 280 clones on record, about 90% of them singletons. The biggest ten clones account for more than 7% of the sample. Sequenced material: melanoma tumor tissue. The receptors were gathered from a human donor with melanoma.

This chain links TRBV6-8 with TRBJ2-1, with 12 bases aligning to TRBD1. Germline V gene lookup returns CDR1 MNHGY and CDR2 SAAAGT. V shed 10 bases and J 10 bases; nucleotides not matched to a gene: 11. The CDR3 sequence is 14 residues long. CDR3 coding DNA: TGTGCCACTGGCAACTCCGGGACAGGGGGCGAGCAGTTCTTC. The encoded protein is CATGNSGTGGEQFF.

This chain joins TRBV28 and TRBJ2-7; 8 bases fit TRBD2. Germline-derived CDR1 and CDR2 are MDHEN and SYDVKM. The CDR3 has 14 amino acids. Trimming cost V 0 bases and J 6 bases; bases outside gene matches: 4. CDR3 DNA sequence: TGTGCCAGCAGTTTATGGACTAGCGTTTTCGAGCAGTACTTC. Translation: CASSLWTSVFEQYF.

The chain employs TRBV10-3 and TRBJ2-7; D unresolved. V was pared by 0 bases and J by 3 bases, with 12 bases between. The CDR3 covers 15 residues. Germline lookup yields CDR1 ENHRY and CDR2 SYGVKD. CDR3: CAISESISAYYEQYF. In DNA form, the CDR3 reads TGTGCCATCAGTGAGTCGATTTCTGCTTACTACGAGCAGTACTTC.

The V and J genes are TRBV29-1 and TRBJ1-1; D is ambiguous. This CDR3 has 13 amino acids. The V end lost 4 bases, the J end lost 5 bases, and 14 bases lay between the germline ends. CDR1 is SQVTM, CDR2 ANQGSEA, per germline. Written as DNA, the CDR3 is TGCAGCGTTGGGGGAGGGCTGGGGACTGAAGCTTTCTTT. This codes for CSVGGGLGTEAFF. Variable domain in full (rest from reference TRBV29-1 and TRBJ1-1): SAVISQKPSRDICQRGTSLTIQCQVDSQVTMMFWYRQQPGQSLTLIATANQGSEATYESGFVIDKFPISRPNLTFSTLTVSNMSPEDSSIYLCSVGGGLGTEAFFGQGTRLTVV.

The V call is TRBV6-8, the J call TRBJ2-7, with unresolved D. Trimming removed 7 bases at V and 2 bases at J, with 9 bases between. The length of the CDR3 is 12 residues. Germline CDR1 reads MNHGY; CDR2 reads SAAAGT. The CDR3 sequence is CASKRSPYEQYF. For the CDR3, the DNA is TGTGCCAGCAAGAGGAGCCCCTACGAGCAGTACTTC.

The chain uses TRBV6-8 and TRBJ2-5; perhaps TRBD2 as D (7 bases). The CDR3 has 16 amino acids. Trimming took off 2 bases at V and 5 bases at J, with 18 bases between the two ends. Germline CDR1 reads MNHGY; CDR2 reads SAAAGT. CDR3 nucleotides: TGTGCCAGCAGTTACGCCCCCTTAGGGAGGGGGGAGACCCAGTACTTC. The encoded protein is CASSYAPLGRGETQYF.

The V and J genes are TRBV11-3 and TRBJ2-3; no reliable D call. Trimming shortened V by 3 bases and J by 0 bases, and 10 bases separated the two germline ends. This CDR3 is 15 amino acids long. The germline gives CDR1 SGHNT, CDR2 YENEEA. The DNA for the CDR3 is TGTGCCAGCAGCTTTCGGCGAGCAAGCACAGATACGCAGTATTTT. It encodes CASSFRRASTDTQYF. Supplemented by reference TRBV11-3 and TRBJ2-3, the full variable domain reads EAGVVQSPRYKIIEKKQPVAFWCNPISGHNTLYWYLQNLGQGPELLIRYENEEAVDDSQLPKDRFSAERLKGVDSTLKIQPAELGDSAVYLCASSFRRASTDTQYFGPGTRLTVL.

The rearrangement joins TRBV11-3 to TRBJ1-2; D unresolved. V was pared by 0 bases and J by 5 bases, with 10 bases between. Germline V lookup: CDR1 SGHNT, CDR2 YENEEA. The CDR3 totals 14 residues. The CDR3 nucleotides are TGTGCCAGCAGCTTAGATGGAGGGAGTTATGGCTACACCTTC. Translation: CASSLDGGSYGYTF. Looking up the rest from reference TRBV11-3 and TRBJ1-2 gives the full variable domain: EAGVVQSPRYKIIEKKQPVAFWCNPISGHNTLYWYLQNLGQGPELLIRYENEEAVDDSQLPKDRFSAERLKGVDSTLKIQPAELGDSAVYLCASSLDGGSYGYTFGSGTRLTVV.

V gene TRBV18 combines with J gene TRBJ1-1; TRBD1 is a possible D gene (6 bases). This CDR3 is 14 amino acids long. Between the trimmed V and J ends, which lost 5 bases and 4 bases, there was a span of 14 bases. Germline V gene data show CDR1 as KGHSH and CDR2 as LQKENI. The CDR3 region has the DNA TGTGCCAGCTCATCCGGGACAAGGTTCACTGAAGCTTTCTTT. This codes for CASSSGTRFTEAFF.

This clone was detected only a few times. J is TRBJ2-3 and V is TRBV11-3; 10 nucleotides align to TRBD2. The CDR3 length is 16 residues. The ends lost 4 bases at V and 3 bases at J; junction bases unmatched: 7. Germline lookup yields CDR1 SGHNT and CDR2 YENEEA. The CDR3 reads CASSSLPGLATDTQYF. The CDR3 nucleotides are TGTGCCAGCAGCTCCCTCCCGGGACTAGCGACAGATACGCAGTATTTT.

The chain links TRBV19 to TRBJ2-5, with TRBD2 matching 11 bases. This CDR3 contains 13 residues. J was trimmed by 5 bases and V by 4 bases; bases with no gene match: 0. CDR1 LNHDA and CDR2 SQIVND come from the germline V gene (reference sequence). For the CDR3, the DNA is TGTGCCAGTAGTAGACTAGCGGGGGAGACCCAGTACTTC. Translation: CASSRLAGETQYF.

The rearrangement joins TRBV19 to TRBJ1-1, with D unresolved. Germline values: CDR1 LNHDA, CDR2 SQIVND (reference sequence). The CDR3 consists of 13 residues. Trimming shortened V by 4 bases and J by 5 bases, and 11 bases separated the two germline ends. The CDR3: CASSSYSGTEAFF. As DNA, the CDR3 is TGTGCCAGTAGTAGTTACTCCGGGACTGAAGCTTTCTTT.

V gene TRBV5-1 combines with J gene TRBJ2-1, with 9 bases aligning to TRBD2. The CDR3 covers 18 residues. Germline loops: CDR1 SGHRS, CDR2 YFSETQ. V gave up 2 bases and J gave up 0 bases; unmatched junction bases: 9. The CDR3 loop is CASSFLAGFPSSYNEQFF. CDR3 DNA: TGCGCCAGCAGCTTCCTAGCGGGGTTCCCTAGCTCCTACAATGAGCAGTTCTTC.